A selection of T cell receptor beta chains follows, all from one sample in a study of T cell changes during pregnancy in multiple sclerosis. Sequencing used immunoSEQ multiplex PCR; TCRdb keeps in-frame clones, though not all of them. The sample includes 75,000 to 95,000 clones, approximately 92% seen only once; the top ten take about 2%. The input for sequencing was peripheral blood, taken after pregnancy. All receptors come from a female donor with multiple sclerosis, enrolled in a pregnancy study. Both conserved end residues are part of each CDR3. A D gene is named only where the DNA matches it firmly.

V | D | CDR3
TRBV5-1 | - | CASSSEGRGFETQYF
TRBV6-5 | TRBD1 | CASRLTGLGSPLHF
TRBV5-1 | TRBD2 | CATAGLAGGQETQYF
TRBV5-4 | - | CASSLPHLEQGVTEAFF
TRBV7-9 | TRBD2 | CASSFTSAYEQYF
TRBV18 | TRBD1 | CASSPDRAFLNTEAFF
TRBV6-5 | TRBD2 | CASSYAGREGYEQYF
TRBV7-2 | TRBD1 | CASSLVSIGTGLDTF
TRBV5-4 | - | CASSQDSQETQYF
TRBV19 | TRBD1 | CASGGQGRYGYTF
TRBV11-3 | - | CASSSDLKTQYF
TRBV30 | - | CARSGNSNQPQHF
TRBV29-1 | - | CSVAGLNTEAFF
TRBV6-5 | TRBD1 | CASSRTGPNTGELFF
TRBV18 | - | CASSPGESYEQYF
TRBV6-1 | - | CASTIQQNYEQYF
TRBV5-1 | - | CASSAQISTDTQYF
TRBV12-5 | TRBD2 | CASGLGRTSGGDTQYF
TRBV29-1 | TRBD1 | CSGRQGMVAFF
TRBV5-8 | - | CASSLDDRRAFF
TRBV27 | TRBD1 | CASSLWDRGHSNQPQHF
TRBV5-1 | TRBD2 | CASSLGLAQNIQYF
TRBV19 | TRBD1 | CASGDREGTGNTIYF
TRBV27 | - | CASSFVLDEQYF
TRBV5-6 | - | CASSIFLFFGGTDYNEQFF
TRBV2 | - | CATLSLVSDTQYF
TRBV13 | TRBD2 | CASRRSGSGTDTQYF
TRBV10-3 | TRBD2 | CAIRESVRGSSYNEQFF
TRBV30 | TRBD1 | CAWSSSRRGTGSPLHF
TRBV5-8 | - | CASSYIQGNEQFF
TRBV2 | TRBD1 | CASAGTGNTGELFF
TRBV6-1 | TRBD1 | CASSAWTGRTEAFF
TRBV29-1 | - | CSVEDDNSYEQYF
TRBV18 | - | CASSPARYEQYF
TRBV5-1 | TRBD1 | CASSLDVTGADTQYF
TRBV9 | TRBD1 | CASSVQGGNEKLFF
TRBV5-1 | - | CASKNYFPSNTEAFF
TRBV7-9 | - | CASSYRSTGELFF
TRBV6-5 | - | CASSYSRNTGELFF
TRBV4-3 | TRBD2 | CASSLESGGASLGSYNEQFF
TRBV7-8 | - | CASSLAPSLLGTQYF
TRBV10-1 | - | CASSEAGHNYGYTF
TRBV30 | - | CAWILSINTEAFF
TRBV29-1 | - | CSVFTGFSSYEQYF
TRBV6-1 | - | CALQTGEETQYF
TRBV13 | TRBD2 | CASSLGTSGYNEQFF